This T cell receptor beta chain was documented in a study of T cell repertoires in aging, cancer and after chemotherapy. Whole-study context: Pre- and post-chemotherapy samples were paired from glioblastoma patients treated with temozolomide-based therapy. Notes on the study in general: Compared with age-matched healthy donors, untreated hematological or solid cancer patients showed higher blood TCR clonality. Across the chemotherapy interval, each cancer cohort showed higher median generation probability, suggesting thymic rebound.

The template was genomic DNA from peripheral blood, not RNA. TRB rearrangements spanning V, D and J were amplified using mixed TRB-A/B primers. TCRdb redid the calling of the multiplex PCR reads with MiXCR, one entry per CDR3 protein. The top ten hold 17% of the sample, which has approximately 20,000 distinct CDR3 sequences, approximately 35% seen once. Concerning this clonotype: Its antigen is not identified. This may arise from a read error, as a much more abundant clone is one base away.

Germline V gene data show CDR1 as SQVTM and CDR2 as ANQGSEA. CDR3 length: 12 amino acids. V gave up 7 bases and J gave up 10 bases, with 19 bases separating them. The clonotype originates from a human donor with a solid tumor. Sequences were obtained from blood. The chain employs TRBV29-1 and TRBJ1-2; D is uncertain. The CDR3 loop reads CSAVPITSDYTF. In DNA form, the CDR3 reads TGCAGCGCTGTCCCCATAACGAGTGACTACACCTTC.